The table lists the clone carrying this TCR beta chain with many counts. Its specificity is not known. Making use of molecular barcodes, quantitative 5'-RACE generated TCR beta libraries. A single record per CDR3 protein comes from TCRdb applying MiXCR to the 5' RACE reads. Here the sample spans a few hundred thousand distinct CDR3 sequences, 7% to 8% being singletons. The V gene's germline CDR1 is SEHNR and CDR2 FQNEAQ (reference sequence). The CDR3 consists of 13 residues. Trimming left V 0 bases short and J 2 bases short, with 5 bases between. This entry comes from a study of CD8 T cells in ankylosing spondylitis. Notes on the study in general: A TCR beta motif made of 7 to 9 highly homologous variants seemed typical of ankylosing spondylitis blood.

The TCR originated in a male donor with ankylosing spondylitis. Material: blood, either unsorted or a sorted T cell fraction (not recorded which). The chain links TRBV7-9 to TRBJ2-7, with D uncertain. The CDR3: CASSLALAYEQYF. CDR3 in DNA: TGTGCCAGCAGCTTAGCGTTGGCCTACGAGCAGTACTTC. Combining the CDR3 with reference TRBV7-9 and TRBJ2-7 gives the whole variable domain DTGVSQNPRHKITKRGQNVTFRCDPISEHNRLYWYRQTLGQGPEFLTYFQNEAQLEKSRLLSDRFSAERPKGSFSTLEIQRTEQGDSAMYLCASSLALAYEQYFGPGTRLTVT.